This T cell receptor beta chain stems from a study of T cell repertoires in cytomegalovirus infection. V was trimmed by 5 bases and J by 3 bases, leaving 4 bases between them. Germline V CDR1 and CDR2: SGHVS, FQNEAQ. CDR3 size: 11 residues. Study outcomes and limitations: The ex vivo response showed dominance by HLA-C-restricted CMV-specific TCR beta clonotypes.

TCRdb reprocessed the reads with MiXCR, giving one entry per CDR3 protein. Of 450,000 to 600,000 distinct CDR3 sequences in the sample, about 11% were seen once. In this sample, this clonotype turned up many times. Its matching antigen is unknown. Sequenced material: PBMCs. The chain carries TRBV7-8 and TRBJ1-1; D unresolved. The receptor's source is a human donor in good health (CMV status not recorded). Some clones in this sample may be carry-over from other donors' samples. CDR3 loop: CASSLHTEAFF. CDR3 DNA: TGTGCCAGCAGCCTACACACTGAAGCTTTCTTT.